This TCR beta chain was documented in a study of T cell clonotyping in hematopoietic cell transplantation. Assay used: immunoSEQ multiplex PCR; TCRdb lists only in-frame clones, some missing. The repertoire holds 5,500 to 7,500 clones, with 77% as singletons. The CDR3 length is 16 residues. The chain uses TRBV21-1 and TRBJ2-3; the D call of TRBD2 is as the table states it, not checked on the DNA. TRBV21-1 is a recognized pseudogene. The specimen was PBMCs, collected 100 days after allogeneic stem cell transplant. The TCR comes from a female patient aged 30-39 years who had an allogeneic stem cell transplant, so the T cells may come from the graft donor. Some clones in this sample may be carry-over from other donors' samples. CDR3: CASPPSGGALTDTQYF. The CDR3 DNA follows: TGTGCCAGCCCCCCTAGCGGGGGGGCCCTCACAGATACGCAGTATTTT.